This T cell receptor beta chain was sequenced during a study of graft-versus-host responses after intestinal transplantation. Study background: The study gave all recipients anti-thymocyte globulin induction, then tacrolimus and steroids for roughly 3 years. Study-wide points: Recipient marrow harbored GvH clones, some of which surfaced first in ileum or blood.

Cell sorting after the reaction yielded proliferating CFSE-low CD3+CD4+ and CD3+CD8+ responders. Sequenced by immunoSEQ multiplex PCR; TCRdb stores in-frame clones only, minus some. The repertoire holds approximately 18,000 clones, with 35% to 40% as singletons. This clone came up a few times. The CDR3 sequence is 10 residues long. Germline CDR1 and CDR2: MNHEY and SMNVEV (reference sequence). Between the trimmed V and J ends, which lost 10 bases and 16 bases, there was a span of 16 bases. This sample comprised alloreactive CD4+ T cells from a mixed lymphocyte reaction culture, obtained before transplantation. Subset in this sample: CFSE-low proliferating T cells sorted from roughly 6-day pre-transplant mixed lymphocyte reaction (GvH or HvG direction). The receptor comes from a human patient who was an organ donor for intestinal transplantation. The gene calls are TRBV27 and TRBJ1-4; D remains unclear. Here the CDR3 DNA reads TGTGCCAACCCACCGTGGTCTAGGTTTTTT. Translation: CANPPWSRFF. Supplemented by reference TRBV27 and TRBJ1-4, the full variable domain reads EAQVTQNPRYLITVTGKKLTVTCSQNMNHEYMSWYRQDPGLGLRQIYYSMNVEVTDKGDVPEGYKVSRKEKRNFPLILESPSPNQTSLYFCANPPWSRFFGSGTQLSVL.